This TCR beta chain is from a study of human T cells and chemical hapten exposure (dated by TCRdb to the early 2020s). Describing the broader study: Libraries were pooled for sequencing, and variation in per-sample TCR yields was attributed mainly to small differences in library volumes within the pool. Peripheral blood TCR repertoire changes were tracked in vivo in alopecia patients during primary and secondary sensitization to the hapten diphenylcyclopropenone (DPC). Both TCR alpha and TCR beta chains were sequenced from each blood RNA sample. Overall study outcomes, separate from this receptor: Repeated subsampling changed both the strength of the expansion versus patch-test correlation and the threshold at which that correlation became significant. The number of TCRs above 1 in 1000 frequency did not change with DPC sensitization; there was no evidence of global repertoire structure alterations.

The time point label, read with the paper, signifies: healthy volunteer bleed at 6 weeks. Total RNA was extracted from unfractionated whole blood collected in Tempus Blood RNA tubes. As TCR sequencing controls, 4 or 5 healthy volunteers were used, with blood taken at day 0, 2 weeks and 6 weeks. The protocol used for the library was RACE. Sequencing relied on a NextSeq 500. Library preparation attached unique molecular identifiers to individual cDNA molecules for quantitative, reproducible TCR counting. The original pipeline was this. A median of approximately 100,000 TCRs per sample was observed, with a range of 23,224 to 690,600. The Decombinator software suite was used to annotate the V, J and CDR3 of the TCR reads. For PS versus PT1 abundance plots, all samples were subsampled to the same number of TCRs (28,000). Expanded TCRs were defined as absent before sensitization and observed at least eight times at the 2-week time point. The public reads were reprocessed in TCRdb via fastp at Q25 and MiXCR, keeping in-frame beta chains. Each entry merges the rows of one CDR3 protein and shows their most common DNA and genes. The V and J calls follow TCRdb's processing rather than the paper's. For this sample there are roughly 75,000 distinct CDR3 sequences; over 6.5% appear just once. About 1.7% of the sample goes to the ten largest clones.

This clonotype was counted at least ten times. Its binding antigen is unknown. Base qualities are not recorded, but no much larger clone differs from it by a single base. For CDR1 and CDR2, the germline V gene lists SQVTM and ANQGSEA. V is shortened by 2 bases, J by 4 bases, and the region joining them spans 20 bases. Taken from cysteine to phenylalanine, the CDR3 has 16 residues. Only CDR3 DNA is held: 48 bases, read in frame from base 1. Recombination linked TRBV29-1 to TRBJ1-2; a tentative D call is TRBD1 (5 bases match). Sequences were obtained from whole blood. The TCR originated in a female donor in good health. Some clones in this sample may be carry-over from other donors' samples. The CDR3 in this case is CSVEPFKSGQGYGYTF. The DNA sequence follows: TGCAGCGTTGAACCCTTCAAGTCGGGCCAGGGCTATGGCTACACCTTC.